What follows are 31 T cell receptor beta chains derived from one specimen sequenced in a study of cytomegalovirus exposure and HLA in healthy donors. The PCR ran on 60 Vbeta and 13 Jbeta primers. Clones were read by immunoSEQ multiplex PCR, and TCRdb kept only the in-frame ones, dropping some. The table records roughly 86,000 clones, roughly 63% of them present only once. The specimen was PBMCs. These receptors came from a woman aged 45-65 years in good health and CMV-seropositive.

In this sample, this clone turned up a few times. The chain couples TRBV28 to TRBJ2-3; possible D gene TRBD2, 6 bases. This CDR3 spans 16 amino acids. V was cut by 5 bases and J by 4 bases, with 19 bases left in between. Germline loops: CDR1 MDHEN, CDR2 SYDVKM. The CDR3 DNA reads TGTGCCAGCAGTCCTGCCCACGGGGGTGACGCAGATACGCAGTATTTT. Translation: CASSPAHGGDADTQYF.

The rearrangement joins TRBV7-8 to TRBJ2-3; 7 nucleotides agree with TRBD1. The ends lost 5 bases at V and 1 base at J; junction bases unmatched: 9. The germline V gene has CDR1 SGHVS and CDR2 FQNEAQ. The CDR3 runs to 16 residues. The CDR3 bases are TGTGCCAGCAGCCATATAGGACAGGCGGGCACAGATACGCAGTATTTT. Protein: CASSHIGQAGTDTQYF.

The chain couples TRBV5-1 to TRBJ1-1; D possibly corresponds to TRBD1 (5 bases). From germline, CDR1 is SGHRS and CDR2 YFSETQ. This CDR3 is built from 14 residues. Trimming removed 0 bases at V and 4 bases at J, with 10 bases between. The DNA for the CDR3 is TGCGCCAGCAGCTTGGCCAGGGAGGGCACTGAAGCTTTCTTT. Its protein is CASSLAREGTEAFF.

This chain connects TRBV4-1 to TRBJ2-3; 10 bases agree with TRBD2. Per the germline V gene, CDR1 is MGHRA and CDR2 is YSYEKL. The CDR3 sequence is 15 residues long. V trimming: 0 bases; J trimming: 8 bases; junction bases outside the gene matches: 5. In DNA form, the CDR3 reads TGCGCCAGCAGCCAAGATCCGGCTAGCGGGGGTACGCAGTATTTT. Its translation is CASSQDPASGGTQYF.

The CDR3 loop reads CASSPGTANYGYTF. CDR3 sequence (DNA): TGTGCCAGCAGCCCAGGGACAGCTAACTATGGCTACACCTTC. The chain uses TRBV25-1 and TRBJ1-2, with 7 bases lining up with TRBD1. This CDR3 region has 14 residues. Germline V gene sequence: CDR1 MGHDK, CDR2 SYGVNS. The V segment lost 6 bases and the J segment 0 bases; nucleotides outside the gene matches: 4.

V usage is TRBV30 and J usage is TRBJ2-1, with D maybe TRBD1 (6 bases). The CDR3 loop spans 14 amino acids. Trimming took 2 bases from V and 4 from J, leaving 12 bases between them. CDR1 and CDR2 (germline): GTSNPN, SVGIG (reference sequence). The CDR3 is CAWSYSTGYNEQFF. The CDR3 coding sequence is TGTGCCTGGAGTTACTCGACAGGATACAATGAGCAGTTCTTC.

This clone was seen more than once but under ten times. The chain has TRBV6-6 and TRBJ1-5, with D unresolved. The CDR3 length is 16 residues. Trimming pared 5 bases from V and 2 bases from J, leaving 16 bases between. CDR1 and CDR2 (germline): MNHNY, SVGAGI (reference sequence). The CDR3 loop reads CASSPPGGPGNQPQHF. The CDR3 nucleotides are TGTGCCAGCAGTCCCCCAGGCGGGCCTGGCAATCAGCCCCAGCATTTT.

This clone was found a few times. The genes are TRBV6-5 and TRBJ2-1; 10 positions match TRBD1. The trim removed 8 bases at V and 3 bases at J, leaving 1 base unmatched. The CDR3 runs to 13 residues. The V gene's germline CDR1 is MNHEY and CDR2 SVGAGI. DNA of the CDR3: TGTGCCAGCCGGGACAGGGGCTACAATGAGCAGTTCTTC. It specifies CASRDRGYNEQFF.

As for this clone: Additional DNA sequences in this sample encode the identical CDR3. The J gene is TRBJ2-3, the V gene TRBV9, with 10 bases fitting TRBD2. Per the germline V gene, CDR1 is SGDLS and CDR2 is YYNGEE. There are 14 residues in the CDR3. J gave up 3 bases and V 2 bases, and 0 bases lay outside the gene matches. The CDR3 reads CASSVSGGTDTQYF. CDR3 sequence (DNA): TGTGCCAGCAGCGTTAGCGGGGGGACAGATACGCAGTATTTT. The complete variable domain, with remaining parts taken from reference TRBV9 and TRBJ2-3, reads DSGVTQTPKHLITATGQRVTLRCSPRSGDLSVYWYQQSLDQGLQFLIQYYNGEERAKGNILERFSAQQFPDLHSELNLSSLELGDSALYFCASSVSGGTDTQYFGPGTRLTVL.

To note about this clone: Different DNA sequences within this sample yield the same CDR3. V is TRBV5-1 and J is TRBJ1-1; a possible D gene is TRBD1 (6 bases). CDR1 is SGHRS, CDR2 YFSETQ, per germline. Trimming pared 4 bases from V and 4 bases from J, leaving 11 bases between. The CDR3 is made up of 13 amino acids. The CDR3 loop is CASSLGGLTEAFF. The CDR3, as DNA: TGCGCCAGCAGCCTGGGGGGGCTCACTGAAGCTTTCTTT.

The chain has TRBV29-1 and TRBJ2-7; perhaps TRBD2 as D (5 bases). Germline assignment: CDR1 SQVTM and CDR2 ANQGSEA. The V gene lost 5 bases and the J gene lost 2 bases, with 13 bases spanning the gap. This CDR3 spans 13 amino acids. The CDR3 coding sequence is TGCAGCGTTCGGACGGACTCCGCCTACGAGCAGTACTTC. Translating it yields CSVRTDSAYEQYF.

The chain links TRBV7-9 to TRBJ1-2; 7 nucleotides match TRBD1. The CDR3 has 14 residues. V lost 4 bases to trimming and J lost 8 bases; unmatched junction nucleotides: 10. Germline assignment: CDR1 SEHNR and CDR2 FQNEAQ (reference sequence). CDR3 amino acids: CASSSQGTAGGYTF. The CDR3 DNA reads TGTGCCAGCAGCTCACAGGGGACTGCCGGCGGCTACACCTTC.

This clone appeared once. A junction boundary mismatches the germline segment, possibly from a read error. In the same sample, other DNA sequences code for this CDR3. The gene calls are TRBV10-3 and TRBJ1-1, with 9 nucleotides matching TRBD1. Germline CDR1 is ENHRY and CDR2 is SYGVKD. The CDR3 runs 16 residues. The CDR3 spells CAISASAGTGNTEAFF. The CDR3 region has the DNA TGTGCCATCAGTGCTTCGGCCGGGACAGGGAACACTGAAGCCTTCTTT.

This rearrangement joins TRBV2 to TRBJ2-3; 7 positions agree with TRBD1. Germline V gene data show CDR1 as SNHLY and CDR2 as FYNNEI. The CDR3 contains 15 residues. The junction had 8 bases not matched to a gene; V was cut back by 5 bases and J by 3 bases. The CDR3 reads CASSPGQADTDTQYF. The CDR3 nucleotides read TGTGCCAGCAGTCCAGGACAGGCGGATACAGATACGCAGTATTTT.

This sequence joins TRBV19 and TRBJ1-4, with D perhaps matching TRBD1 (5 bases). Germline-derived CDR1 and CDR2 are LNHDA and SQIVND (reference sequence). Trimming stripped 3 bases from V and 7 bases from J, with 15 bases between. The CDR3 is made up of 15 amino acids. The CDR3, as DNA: TGTGCCAGTAGTATCCTCGGGCAGGGCGCTGAAAAACTGTTTTTT. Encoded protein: CASSILGQGAEKLFF.

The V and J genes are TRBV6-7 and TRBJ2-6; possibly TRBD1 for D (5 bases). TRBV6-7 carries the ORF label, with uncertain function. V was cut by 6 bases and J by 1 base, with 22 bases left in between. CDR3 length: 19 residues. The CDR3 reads CASSLEGENGCSGANVLTF. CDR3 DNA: TGTGCCAGCAGCCTAGAAGGGGAAAATGGGTGTTCTGGGGCCAACGTCCTGACTTTC.

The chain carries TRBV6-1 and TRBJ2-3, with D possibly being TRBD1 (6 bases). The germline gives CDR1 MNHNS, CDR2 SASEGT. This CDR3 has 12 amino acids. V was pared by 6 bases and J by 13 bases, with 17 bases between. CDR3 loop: CASSDRPAAEYF. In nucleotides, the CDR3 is TGTGCCAGCAGCGACAGGCCAGCGGCGGAGTATTTT.

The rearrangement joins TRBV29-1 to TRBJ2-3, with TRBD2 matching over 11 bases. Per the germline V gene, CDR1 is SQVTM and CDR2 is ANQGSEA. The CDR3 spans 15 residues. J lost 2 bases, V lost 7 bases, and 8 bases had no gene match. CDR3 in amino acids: CSAYSGGGFTDTQYF. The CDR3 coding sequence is TGCAGCGCCTATAGCGGGGGGGGATTCACAGATACGCAGTATTTT.

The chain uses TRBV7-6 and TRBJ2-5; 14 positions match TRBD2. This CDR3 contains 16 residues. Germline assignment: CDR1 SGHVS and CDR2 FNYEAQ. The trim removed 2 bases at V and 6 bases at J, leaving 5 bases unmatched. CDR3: CASSLRLAGGPKTQYF. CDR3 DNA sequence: TGTGCCAGCAGCTTACGACTAGCGGGGGGGCCGAAGACCCAGTACTTC.

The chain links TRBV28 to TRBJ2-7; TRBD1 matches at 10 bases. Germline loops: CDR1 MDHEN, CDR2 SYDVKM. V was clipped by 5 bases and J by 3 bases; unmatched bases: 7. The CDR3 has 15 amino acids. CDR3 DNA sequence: TGTGCCAGCAGTCCGCGTGGGGACAGGGGCTACGAGCAGTACTTC. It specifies CASSPRGDRGYEQYF. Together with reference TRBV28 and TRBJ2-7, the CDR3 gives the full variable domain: DVKVTQSSRYLVKRTGEKVFLECVQDMDHENMFWYRQDPGLGLRLIYFSYDVKMKEKGDIPEGYSVSREKKERFSLILESASTNQTSMYLCASSPRGDRGYEQYFGPGTRLTVT.

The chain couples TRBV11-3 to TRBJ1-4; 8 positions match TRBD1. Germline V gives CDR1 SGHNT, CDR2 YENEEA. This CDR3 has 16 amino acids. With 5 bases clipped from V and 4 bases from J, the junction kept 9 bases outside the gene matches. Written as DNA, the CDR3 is TGTGCCAGCAGCCGATGGAGACAGGGGATTAATGAAAAACTGTTTTTT. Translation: CASSRWRQGINEKLFF.

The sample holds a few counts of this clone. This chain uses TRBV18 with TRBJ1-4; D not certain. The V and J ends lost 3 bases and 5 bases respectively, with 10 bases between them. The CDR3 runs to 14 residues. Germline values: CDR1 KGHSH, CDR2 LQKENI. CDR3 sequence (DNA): TGTGCCAGCTCACCGGACGCGGGAAATGAAAAACTGTTTTTT. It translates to CASSPDAGNEKLFF.

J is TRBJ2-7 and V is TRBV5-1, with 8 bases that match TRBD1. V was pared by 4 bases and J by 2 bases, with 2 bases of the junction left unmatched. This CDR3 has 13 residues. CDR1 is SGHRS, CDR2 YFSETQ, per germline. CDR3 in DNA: TGCGCCAGCAGCCCGGACAGGGCCTACGAGCAGTACTTC. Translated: CASSPDRAYEQYF.

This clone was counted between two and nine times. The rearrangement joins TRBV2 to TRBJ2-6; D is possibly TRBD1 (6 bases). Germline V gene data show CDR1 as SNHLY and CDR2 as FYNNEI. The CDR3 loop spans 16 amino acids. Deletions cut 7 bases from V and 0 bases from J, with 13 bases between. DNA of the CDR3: TGTGCCAGCATGATACAGGGTTACTCTGGGGCCAACGTCCTGACTTTC. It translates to CASMIQGYSGANVLTF.

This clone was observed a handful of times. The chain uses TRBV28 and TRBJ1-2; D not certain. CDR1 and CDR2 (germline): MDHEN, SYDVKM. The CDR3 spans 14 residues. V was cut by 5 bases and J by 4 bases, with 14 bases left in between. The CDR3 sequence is CASSPQSVVYGYTF. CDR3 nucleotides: TGTGCCAGCAGTCCCCAATCGGTCGTCTATGGCTACACCTTC.

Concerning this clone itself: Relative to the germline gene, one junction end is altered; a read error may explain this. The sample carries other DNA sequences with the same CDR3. The CDR3 protein is CASADENSYNSPLHF. The DNA of the CDR3 is TGTGCCAGCGCGGATGAGAACTCCTATAATTCCCCCCTCCACTTT. The chain couples TRBV27 to TRBJ1-6; D is unclear. Per germline, CDR1 MNHEY and CDR2 SMNVEV (reference sequence). This CDR3 contains 15 residues.

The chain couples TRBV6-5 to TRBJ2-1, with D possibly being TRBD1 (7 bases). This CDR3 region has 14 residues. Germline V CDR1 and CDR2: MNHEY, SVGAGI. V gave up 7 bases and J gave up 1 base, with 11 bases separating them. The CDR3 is CASTSGGSYNEQFF. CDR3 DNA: TGTGCCAGCACATCAGGGGGGTCCTACAATGAGCAGTTCTTC.

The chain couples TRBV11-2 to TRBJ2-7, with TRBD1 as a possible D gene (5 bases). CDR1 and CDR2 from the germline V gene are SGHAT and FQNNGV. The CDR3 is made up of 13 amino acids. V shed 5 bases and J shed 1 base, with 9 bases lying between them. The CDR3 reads CASSRQSSYEQYF. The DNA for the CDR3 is TGTGCCAGCAGCCGACAGAGTTCCTACGAGCAGTACTTC.

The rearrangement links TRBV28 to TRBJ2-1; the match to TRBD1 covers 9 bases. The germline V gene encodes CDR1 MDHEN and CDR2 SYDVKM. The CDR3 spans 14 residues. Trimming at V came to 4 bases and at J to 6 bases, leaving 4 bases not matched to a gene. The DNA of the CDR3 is TGTGCCAGCAGTTCGGGACAGGGATCCAATGAGCAGTTCTTC. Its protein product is CASSSGQGSNEQFF.

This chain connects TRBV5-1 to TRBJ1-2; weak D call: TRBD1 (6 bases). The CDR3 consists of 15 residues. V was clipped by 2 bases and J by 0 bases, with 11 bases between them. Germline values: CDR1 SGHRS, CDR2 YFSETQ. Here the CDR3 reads CASSLGGSSNYGYTF. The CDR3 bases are TGCGCCAGCAGCTTAGGGGGTTCGTCTAACTATGGCTACACCTTC. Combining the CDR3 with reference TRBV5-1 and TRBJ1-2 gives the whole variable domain KAGVTQTPRYLIKTRGQQVTLSCSPISGHRSVSWYQQTPGQGLQFLFEYFSETQRNKGNFPGRFSGRQFSNSRSEMNVSTLELGDSALYLCASSLGGSSNYGYTFGSGTRLTVV.

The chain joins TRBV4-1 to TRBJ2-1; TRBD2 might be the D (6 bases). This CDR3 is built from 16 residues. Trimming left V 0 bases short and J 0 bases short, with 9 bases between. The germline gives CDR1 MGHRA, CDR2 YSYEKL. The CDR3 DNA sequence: TGCGCCAGCAGCCAAGATGGGGAGGCCTCCTACAATGAGCAGTTCTTC. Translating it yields CASSQDGEASYNEQFF.